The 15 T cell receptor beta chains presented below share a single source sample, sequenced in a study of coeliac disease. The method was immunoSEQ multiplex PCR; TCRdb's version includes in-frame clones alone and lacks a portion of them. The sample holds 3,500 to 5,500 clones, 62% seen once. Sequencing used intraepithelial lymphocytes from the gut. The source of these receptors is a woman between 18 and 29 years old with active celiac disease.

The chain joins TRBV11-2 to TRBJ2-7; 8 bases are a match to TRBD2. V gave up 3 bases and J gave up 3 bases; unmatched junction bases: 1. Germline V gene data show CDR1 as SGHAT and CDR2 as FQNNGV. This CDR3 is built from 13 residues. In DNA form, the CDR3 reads TGTGCCAGCAGCTTGCGGGAGGTCTACGAGCAGTACTTC. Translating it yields CASSLREVYEQYF.

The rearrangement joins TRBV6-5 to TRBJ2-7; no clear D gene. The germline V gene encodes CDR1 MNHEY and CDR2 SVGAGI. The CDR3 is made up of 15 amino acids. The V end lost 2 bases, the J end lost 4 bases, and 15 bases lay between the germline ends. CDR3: CASSYALGLHYEQYF. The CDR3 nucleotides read TGTGCCAGCAGTTACGCTCTGGGCCTCCATTACGAGCAGTACTTC.

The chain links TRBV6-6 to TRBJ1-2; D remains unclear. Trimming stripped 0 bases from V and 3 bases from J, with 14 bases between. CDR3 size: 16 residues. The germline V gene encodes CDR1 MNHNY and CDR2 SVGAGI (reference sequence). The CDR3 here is CASSYSDTSSHYGYTF. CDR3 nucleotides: TGTGCCAGCAGTTACTCCGACACCTCCTCCCACTATGGCTACACCTTC.

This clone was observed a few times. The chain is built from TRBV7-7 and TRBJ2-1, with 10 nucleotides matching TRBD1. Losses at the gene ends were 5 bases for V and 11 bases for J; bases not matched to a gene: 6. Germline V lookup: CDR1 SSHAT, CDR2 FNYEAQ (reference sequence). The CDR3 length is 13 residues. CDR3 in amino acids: CASSRQGARKQFF. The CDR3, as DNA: TGTGCCAGCAGCCGACAGGGGGCCAGAAAGCAGTTCTTC.

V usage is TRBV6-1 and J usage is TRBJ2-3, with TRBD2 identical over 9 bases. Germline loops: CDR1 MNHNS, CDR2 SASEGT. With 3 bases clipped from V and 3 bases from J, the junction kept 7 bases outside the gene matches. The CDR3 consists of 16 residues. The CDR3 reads CASSEGGGAVTDTQYF. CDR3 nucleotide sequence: TGTGCCAGCAGTGAGGGCGGGGGGGCCGTGACAGATACGCAGTATTTT.

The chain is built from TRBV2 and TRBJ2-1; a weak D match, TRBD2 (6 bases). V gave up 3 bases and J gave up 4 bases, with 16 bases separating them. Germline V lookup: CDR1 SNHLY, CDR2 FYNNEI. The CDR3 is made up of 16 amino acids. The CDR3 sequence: CASSDTPRDRYNEQFF. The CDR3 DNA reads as TGTGCCAGCAGTGATACTCCGCGGGATAGATACAATGAGCAGTTCTTC.

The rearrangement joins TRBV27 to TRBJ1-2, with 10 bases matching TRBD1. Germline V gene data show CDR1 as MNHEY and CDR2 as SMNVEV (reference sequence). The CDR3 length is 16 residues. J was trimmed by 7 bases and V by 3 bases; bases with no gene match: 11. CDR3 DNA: TGTGCCAGCAGTTTCTCGTCCGGGACAGGGGCCTTTGGCTACACCTTC. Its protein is CASSFSSGTGAFGYTF.

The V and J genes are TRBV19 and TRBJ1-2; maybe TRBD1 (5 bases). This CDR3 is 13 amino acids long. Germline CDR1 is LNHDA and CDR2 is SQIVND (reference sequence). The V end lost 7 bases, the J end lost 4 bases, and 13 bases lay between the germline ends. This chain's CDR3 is CASKQDHLYGYTF. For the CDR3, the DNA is TGTGCCAGTAAACAGGATCATCTCTATGGCTACACCTTC.

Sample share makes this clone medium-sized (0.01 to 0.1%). Written as DNA, the CDR3 is TGTGCTAGTGGTTTGGTACTGTGGCGGCGTACCTATGGCTACACCTTC. Protein sequence: CASGLVLWRRTYGYTF. V usage is TRBV12-5 and J usage is TRBJ1-2; D not certain. Trimming removed 0 bases at V and 4 bases at J, with 15 bases between. The CDR3 is 16 amino acids. Looked up from germline, CDR1 is LGHNT and CDR2 is FRNRAP. The variable domain in full, with the rest retrieved from reference TRBV12-5 and TRBJ1-2, is DARVTQTPRHKVTEMGQEVTMRCQPILGHNTVFWYRQTMMQGLELLAYFRNRAPLDDSGMPKDRFSAEMPDATLATLKIQPSEPRDSAVYFCASGLVLWRRTYGYTFGSGTRLTVV.

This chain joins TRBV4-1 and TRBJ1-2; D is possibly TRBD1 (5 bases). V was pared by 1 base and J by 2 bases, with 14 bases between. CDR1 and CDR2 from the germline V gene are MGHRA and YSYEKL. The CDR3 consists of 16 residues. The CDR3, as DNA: TGCGCCAGCAGCCAAGTCGTAGGGGAATTCAACTATGGCTACACCTTC. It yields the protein CASSQVVGEFNYGYTF.

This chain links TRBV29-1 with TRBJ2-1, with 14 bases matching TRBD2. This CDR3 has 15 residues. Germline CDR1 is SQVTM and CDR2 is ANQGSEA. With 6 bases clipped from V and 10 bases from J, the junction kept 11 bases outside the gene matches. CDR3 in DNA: TGCAGCGTCGCCGGGACTAGCGGGGGAGGCCGGGAGCAGTTCTTC. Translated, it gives CSVAGTSGGGREQFF.

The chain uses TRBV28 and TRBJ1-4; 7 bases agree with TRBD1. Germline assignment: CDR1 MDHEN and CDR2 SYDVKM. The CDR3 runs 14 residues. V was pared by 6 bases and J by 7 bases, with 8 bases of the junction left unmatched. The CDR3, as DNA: TGTGCCAGCAGCTTCGACAGGGTTTTTGAAAAACTGTTTTTT. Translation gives CASSFDRVFEKLFF.

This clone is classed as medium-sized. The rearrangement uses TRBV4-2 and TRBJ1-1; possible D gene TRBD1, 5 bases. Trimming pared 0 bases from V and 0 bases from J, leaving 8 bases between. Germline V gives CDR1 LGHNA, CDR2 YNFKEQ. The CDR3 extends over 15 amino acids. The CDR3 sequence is CASSQDLRVNTEAFF. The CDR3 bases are TGTGCCAGCAGCCAAGACCTCAGGGTGAACACTGAAGCTTTCTTT.

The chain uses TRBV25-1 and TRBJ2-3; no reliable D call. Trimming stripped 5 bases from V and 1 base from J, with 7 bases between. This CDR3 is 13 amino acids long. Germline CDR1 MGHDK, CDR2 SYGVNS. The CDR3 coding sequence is TGTGCCAGCAGTATTACAGGCACAGATACGCAGTATTTT. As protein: CASSITGTDTQYF.

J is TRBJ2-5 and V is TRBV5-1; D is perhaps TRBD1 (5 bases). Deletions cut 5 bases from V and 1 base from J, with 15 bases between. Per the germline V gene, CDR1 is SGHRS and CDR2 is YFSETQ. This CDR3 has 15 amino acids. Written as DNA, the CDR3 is TGCGCCAGCAGTCGATCGGGCCAGGGCCAAGAGACCCAGTACTTC. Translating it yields CASSRSGQGQETQYF.